This entry describes one T cell receptor beta chain. Its specificity is not known. This sample was included in a study of shared clonotypes between healthy human individuals. General study findings and limits: An effect of sequencing depth on clonotype sharing among donors was expected. Generation probabilities of non-shared clonotypes were lower (relative to those shared by all four donors).

Naivety among CD8 cells was defined by CD45RO negativity and positive CCR7 selection, thereby excluding terminally differentiated effector memory CD45RA+ cells. Genomic DNA (from each subset) was split evenly across several immunoSEQ plates. Methods used by the authors: For the immunoSEQ data, sequences were junction-only without quality scores, so filtering differed. Libraries were prepared by immunoSEQ multiplex PCR; TCRdb keeps only in-frame clonotypes and omits some of them. For V, J and clone size, that table is used; D and trimming come from the DNA. The table records around 1,900,000 clones, around 95% of them present only once. Sequencing was carried out using naive CD8+ T cells from PBMCs. The sequence derives from a man between 18 and 35 years old in good health. Some clones in this sample may be carry-over from other donors' samples.

The CDR3 DNA reads TGTGCCTGGAGTCGTCAGGGGGTTTACTCTAACTATGGCTACACCTTC. It specifies CAWSRQGVYSNYGYTF. The chain employs TRBV30 and TRBJ1-2; 7 nucleotides line up with TRBD1. V shed 2 bases, J shed 0 bases, and the junction held 9 bases outside the gene matches. The germline V gene has CDR1 GTSNPN and CDR2 SVGIG (reference sequence). This CDR3 contains 16 residues.